These 10 T cell receptor beta chains were sequenced from one sample in a study of blood T cell repertoires in COVID-19. Clones were sequenced by immunoSEQ multiplex PCR, and TCRdb holds only the in-frame ones, with some missing. The data contain approximately 19,000 clones, approximately 93% of them singletons. Sequenced material: peripheral blood. These TCRs come from a human donor in a cohort sampled during active COVID-19.

This sequence joins TRBV4-3 and TRBJ2-1; the D gene is possibly TRBD1 (5 bases). The germline CDR1 and CDR2 sequences are LGHNA and YSLEER. The germline V and J ends were trimmed by 0 bases and 10 bases, with 10 bases remaining between them. The CDR3 loop spans 13 amino acids. CDR3 in amino acids: CASSQERGYEQFF. The DNA for the CDR3 is TGCGCCAGCAGCCAAGAAAGGGGATACGAGCAGTTCTTC.

The sample holds one count of this clone. CDR3 sequence (DNA): TGTGCCACCAGCAGAGGAGGAAAGAGCTCCTACGAGCAGTACTTC. Translated: CATSRGGKSSYEQYF. The rearrangement joins TRBV15 to TRBJ2-7; D ambiguous. Germline CDR1 and CDR2: LNHNV and YYDKDF (reference sequence). Trimming removed 1 base from V and 0 bases from J, with 10 bases in between. This CDR3 has 15 residues.

In regard to this clone: In this CDR3 the conserved last residue, phenylalanine or tryptophan, is missing, so a read error is likely. Because the CDR3's place on the DNA is in doubt, the DNA is left out and the CDR3 is given as listed by TCRdb. This CDR3 reads CASTTGLAAST. The chain has TRBV2 and TRBJ2-3; the table gives TRBD2 as D, unverified against the DNA. The CDR3 length equals 11 residues, ends included. Germline loops: CDR1 SNHLY, CDR2 FYNNEI.

J is TRBJ2-2 and V is TRBV27; D is undetermined. The V and J ends lost 1 base and 3 bases respectively, with 9 bases between them. CDR1 MNHEY and CDR2 SMNVEV come from the germline V gene (reference sequence). This CDR3 region has 15 residues. The chain's CDR3 is CASSLLVSYTGELFF. The CDR3 bases are TGTGCCAGCAGTTTATTGGTCAGTTACACCGGGGAGCTGTTTTTT.

The rearrangement uses TRBV23-1 and TRBJ2-7, with 7 positions matching TRBD1. TRBV23-1 is noted as an ORF with a role that remains uncertain. The CDR3 is 17 residues long. V dropped 0 bases and J dropped 5; count of bases not matched to a gene: 13. This CDR3 is CASSQSFLPDRTDEQYF. CDR3 coding DNA: TGCGCCAGCAGTCAATCCTTCCTCCCGGACAGGACGGACGAGCAGTACTTC.

The J gene is TRBJ2-1, the V gene TRBV13, with TRBD2 as a possible D gene (5 bases). This CDR3 contains 16 residues. V gave up 5 bases and J gave up 0 bases, with 14 bases separating them. Germline values: CDR1 PRHDT, CDR2 FYEKMQ (reference sequence). The CDR3 sequence: CASSTNAGISYNEQFF. The CDR3 nucleotides are TGTGCCAGCAGCACGAACGCGGGTATCTCCTACAATGAGCAGTTCTTC.

This chain uses TRBV30 with TRBJ1-2; no reliable D call. V shed 7 bases and J shed 6 bases, with 18 bases lying between them. Germline V CDR1 and CDR2: GTSNPN, SVGIG (reference sequence). The length of the CDR3 is 13 residues. DNA of the CDR3: TGTGCCTTAACCCGTCAAACCGGGGATGGCTACACCTTC. Its protein product is CALTRQTGDGYTF.

J is TRBJ2-1 and V is TRBV11-3; 9 nucleotides agree with TRBD2. The CDR3 contains 17 residues. Germline V gene sequence: CDR1 SGHNT, CDR2 YENEEA. Unmatched junction bases numbered 17, after V lost 5 bases and J lost 9 bases. DNA of the CDR3: TGTGCCAGCAGCCAAAATCCTCCGGGACTAGCCGGGGGTGAGCAGTTCTTC. It translates to CASSQNPPGLAGGEQFF.

This clone was seen only once. The J gene is TRBJ2-7, the V gene TRBV7-2; the match to TRBD2 covers 9 bases. The V gene's germline CDR1 is SGHTA and CDR2 FQGNSA. This CDR3 has 15 residues. With V trimmed by 2 bases and J by 7 bases, 9 bases remained unmatched. The CDR3 spells CASSLTLAGVEEQYF. CDR3 DNA: TGTGCCAGCAGCTTAACCTTAGCGGGAGTCGAAGAGCAGTACTTC.

The rearrangement joins TRBV3-1 (or the pseudogene TRBV3-2) to TRBJ1-3; D not resolved. Germline values: CDR1 LGHDT, CDR2 YNNKEL (reference sequence). Deletions cut 4 bases from V and 1 base from J, with 5 bases between. This CDR3 spans 13 amino acids. The chain's CDR3 is CASSRQSGNTIYF. DNA of the CDR3: TGTGCCAGCAGCCGACAATCTGGAAACACCATATATTTT.